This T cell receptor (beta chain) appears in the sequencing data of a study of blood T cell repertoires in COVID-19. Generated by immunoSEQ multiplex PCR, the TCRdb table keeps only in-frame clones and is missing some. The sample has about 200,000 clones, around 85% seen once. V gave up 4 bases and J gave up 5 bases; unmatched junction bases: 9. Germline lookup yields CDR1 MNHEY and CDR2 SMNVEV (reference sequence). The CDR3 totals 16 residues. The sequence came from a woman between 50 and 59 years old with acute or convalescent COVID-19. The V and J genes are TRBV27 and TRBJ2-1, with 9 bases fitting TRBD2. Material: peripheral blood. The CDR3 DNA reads TGTGCCAGCAGTTCGTTTCGACTAGCGGCAAACAATGAGCAGTTCTTC. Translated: CASSSFRLAANNEQFF.